One and the same sample provided the 8 T cell receptor beta chains below, sequenced in a study of T cell responses to AZD1222 COVID-19 vaccine. Profiled with immunoSEQ multiplex PCR; TCRdb holds only in-frame clones, not every one. Of around 100,000 clones in the sample, approximately 92% were seen once. The sequences come from peripheral blood, collected on day 0 of AZD1222 vaccination. Receptor source: an adult in good health.

This chain uses TRBV13 with TRBJ2-7; D gene uncertain. The CDR3 spans 13 residues. Trimming stripped 0 bases from V and 5 bases from J, with 8 bases between. Per the germline V gene, CDR1 is PRHDT and CDR2 is FYEKMQ (reference sequence). CDR3 region: CASSLGQGDEQYF. The CDR3 nucleotides are TGTGCCAGCAGCTTAGGTCAAGGAGACGAGCAGTACTTC.

CDR3 nucleotides: TGTGCCAGCAGCAGAGGCCTCGGGGTCAGGGGATCACCCCTCCACTTT. Its translation: CASSRGLGVRGSPLHF. The chain links TRBV3-1 (or the pseudogene TRBV3-2) to TRBJ1-6; weak D call: TRBD1 (6 bases). V was clipped by 5 bases and J by 10 bases, with 21 bases between them. CDR1 LGHDT and CDR2 YNNKEL come from the germline V gene (reference sequence). The CDR3 totals 16 residues.

The chain recombines TRBV11-1 with TRBJ2-7, with TRBD2 matching over 12 bases. With 3 bases clipped from V and 2 bases from J, the junction kept 2 bases outside the gene matches. CDR3 length: 15 amino acids. Germline V gene data show CDR1 as SGHAT and CDR2 as FQDESV (reference sequence). The DNA of the CDR3 is TGTGCCAGCAGCTTGAGACTAGCGGGAGCCTACGAGCAGTACTTC. Translating gives CASSLRLAGAYEQYF.

This sequence joins TRBV11-1 and TRBJ2-7, with D perhaps matching TRBD2 (6 bases). Deletions cut 0 bases from V and 6 bases from J, with 12 bases between. Per the germline V gene, CDR1 is SGHAT and CDR2 is FQDESV (reference sequence). CDR3 length: 14 amino acids. The CDR3 sequence: CASSLAGRDGEQYF. CDR3 sequence (DNA): TGTGCCAGCAGCTTAGCTGGGCGGGACGGCGAGCAGTACTTC.

The rearrangement joins TRBV7-3 to TRBJ2-1; 7 positions match TRBD2. Germline V gives CDR1 SGHTA, CDR2 FQGTGA. Trimming took 8 bases from V and 7 from J; bases not matched to a gene: 5. The CDR3 extends over 12 amino acids. CDR3 residues: CASRGEGNEQFF. For the CDR3, the DNA is TGTGCCAGCCGCGGGGAGGGAAATGAGCAGTTCTTC.

The chain is built from TRBV6-5 and TRBJ1-1; D gene uncertain. Per the germline V gene, CDR1 is MNHEY and CDR2 is SVGAGI. The CDR3 has 13 amino acids. V lost 6 bases and J 4 bases, leaving 12 bases between the germline ends. CDR3 bases: TGTGCCAGCAGACCCCTCGGGCTCACTGAAGCTTTCTTT. Encoded protein: CASRPLGLTEAFF.

The chain links TRBV12-5 to TRBJ2-1; a possible D gene is TRBD1 (6 bases). CDR1 is LGHNT, CDR2 FRNRAP, per germline. Deletions cut 7 bases from V and 8 bases from J, with 21 bases between. This CDR3 is built from 15 residues. The chain's CDR3 is CASVATEGVYDEQFF. CDR3 in DNA: TGTGCTAGTGTCGCGACAGAGGGGGTATATGATGAGCAGTTCTTC.

The V gene is TRBV6-5, the J gene TRBJ1-1, with TRBD1 as a possible D gene (5 bases). The CDR3 contains 13 residues. V was pared by 7 bases and J by 3 bases, with 12 bases between. The germline gives CDR1 MNHEY, CDR2 SVGAGI. The CDR3 reads CASTVGGDTEAFF. The CDR3 DNA is TGTGCCAGCACGGTGGGGGGAGACACTGAAGCTTTCTTT.